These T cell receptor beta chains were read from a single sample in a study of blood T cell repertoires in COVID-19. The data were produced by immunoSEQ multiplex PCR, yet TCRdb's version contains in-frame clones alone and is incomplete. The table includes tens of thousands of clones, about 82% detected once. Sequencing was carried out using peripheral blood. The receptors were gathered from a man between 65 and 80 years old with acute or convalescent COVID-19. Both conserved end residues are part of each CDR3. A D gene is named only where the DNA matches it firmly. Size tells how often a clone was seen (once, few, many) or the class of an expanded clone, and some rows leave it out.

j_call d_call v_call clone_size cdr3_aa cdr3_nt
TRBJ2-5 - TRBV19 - CASSKGGTDQETQYF TGTGCCAGTAGTAAAGGGGGTACTGACCAAGAGACCCAGTACTTC
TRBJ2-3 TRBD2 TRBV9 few CASSVVERGFTDTQYF TGTGCCAGCAGCGTAGTGGAGCGGGGGTTCACAGATACGCAGTATTTT
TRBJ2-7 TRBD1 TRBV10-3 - CAISEGTGRYEQYF TGTGCCATCAGTGAGGGGACAGGCCGCTACGAGCAGTACTTC
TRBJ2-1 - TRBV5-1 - CASSYSVGSSYNEQFF TGCGCCAGCAGCTATAGCGTGGGGAGCTCCTACAATGAGCAGTTCTTC
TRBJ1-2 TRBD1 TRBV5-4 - CASSLDRGYGYTF TGTGCCAGCAGCTTGGACAGGGGGTATGGCTACACCTTC
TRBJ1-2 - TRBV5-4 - CASSLISARVYTF TGTGCCAGCAGCTTGATCAGCGCTCGTGTCTACACCTTC
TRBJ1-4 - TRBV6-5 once CASRGHSSNEKLFF TGTGCCAGCAGGGGGCACAGTTCGAATGAAAAACTGTTTTTT
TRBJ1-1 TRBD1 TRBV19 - CASTLQGASFTEAFF TGTGCCAGTACCCTACAGGGGGCGAGTTTCACTGAAGCTTTCTTT
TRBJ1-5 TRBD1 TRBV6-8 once CASSSRDRGDSNQPQHF TGTGCCAGCAGTAGCCGGGACAGGGGAGATAGCAATCAGCCCCAGCATTTT
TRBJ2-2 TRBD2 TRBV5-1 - CASTWGSGANTGELFF TGCGCCAGCACATGGGGGAGCGGGGCCAACACCGGGGAGCTGTTTTTT